This T cell receptor beta chain was captured in a study of prognosis after radiotherapy for stage I lung cancer. Overall study context: Radiotherapy took the form of SBRT (3 to 5 fractions) with a biologically effective dose of at least 100 Gy.

This clonotype was detected ten times or more. Its specificity is not known. Genomic DNA yielded TCR beta CDR3, amplified by two-round multiplex PCR. The first round of PCR was done with primers that matched each TRBV and TRBJ gene. TCRdb processed the multiplex PCR reads anew with MiXCR; each CDR3 protein has one entry. The repertoire holds about 36,000 distinct CDR3 sequences, with less than 40% as singletons. Whole-study findings and limits: For the expanded TCR clones, whether they were tumor-specific was not determined.

V shed 4 bases and J shed 5 bases, with 16 bases lying between them. CDR1 is SGDLS and CDR2 is YYNGEE in the germline V gene. The CDR3 runs 15 residues. V and J are TRBV9 and TRBJ1-5, with D perhaps TRBD1 (5 bases). The receptor's source is a donor over 45 with non-small cell lung cancer. The sample consisted of PBMCs, taken before or after stereotactic body radiation therapy (not recorded which). The CDR3 loop reads CASSPRGDPYQPQHF. As DNA, the CDR3 is TGTGCCAGCAGCCCGAGAGGGGATCCCTATCAGCCCCAGCATTTT.